Presented here are 14 T cell receptor beta chains from one specimen sequenced in a study of T-cell memory formation after mild COVID-19. TCRdb fed the 5' RACE reads into MiXCR, producing one record per CDR3 protein. The repertoire includes around 300,000 distinct CDR3 sequences, roughly an eighth of them detected once, and approximately 22% sits in the top ten. The sequencing sample was made of PBMCs or a T cell subset sorted from them (not recorded which). Receptor source: a man aged 18 to 29 who had mild COVID-19 (a few samples of this study predate the infection). Cell type and time point are not known.

The chain joins TRBV6-5 to TRBJ1-1; no clear D. Germline-derived CDR1 and CDR2 are MNHEY and SVGAGI. The CDR3 consists of 13 residues. V was trimmed by 4 bases and J by 5 bases, leaving 11 bases between them. The DNA for the CDR3 is TGTGCCAGCAGTTCCAGGAGTCGAACTGAAGCTTTCTTT. This codes for CASSSRSRTEAFF.

V is TRBV5-4 and J is TRBJ1-5; D is uncertain. V was clipped by 4 bases and J by 3 bases, with 8 bases between them. CDR1 is SGHNT and CDR2 is YYREEE in the germline V gene (reference sequence). This CDR3 region has 13 residues. CDR3 amino acids: CASSPGINQPQHF. The CDR3 DNA sequence: TGTGCCAGCAGCCCGGGTATCAATCAGCCCCAGCATTTT. The variable domain in full, completed from reference TRBV5-4 and TRBJ1-5, reads ETGVTQSPTHLIKTRGQQVTLRCSSQSGHNTVSWYQQALGQGPQFIFQYYREEENGRGNFPPRFSGLQFPNYSSELNVNALELDDSALYLCASSPGINQPQHFGDGTRLSIL.

The genes are TRBV24-1 and TRBJ2-2; maybe TRBD2 (7 bases). CDR3 size: 16 residues. CDR1 is KGHDR and CDR2 is SFDVKD in the germline V gene. V gave up 2 bases and J gave up 6 bases, with 15 bases separating them. The CDR3 is CATSDWGGGNAGELFF. The CDR3 region has the DNA TGTGCCACCAGTGATTGGGGAGGGGGAAACGCCGGGGAGCTGTTTTTT.

This chain joins TRBV18 and TRBJ2-3; TRBD1 might be the D (5 bases). The CDR3 loop spans 14 amino acids. Germline values: CDR1 KGHSH, CDR2 LQKENI. Trimming shortened V by 0 bases and J by 4 bases, and 8 bases separated the two germline ends. Here the CDR3 DNA reads TGTGCCAGCTCACCACCGGGGCGGCCAGATACGCAGTATTTT. Protein product: CASSPPGRPDTQYF.

The chain links TRBV7-3 to TRBJ2-3, with 9 nucleotides matching TRBD2. Germline CDR1 reads SGHTA; CDR2 reads FQGTGA. The V segment lost 1 base and the J segment 0 bases; nucleotides outside the gene matches: 8. The CDR3 spans 18 residues. The CDR3 nucleotides read TGTGCCAGCAGCTTAATTGCGGGGGGGCGAATCAGCACAGATACGCAGTATTTT. Its translation: CASSLIAGGRISTDTQYF.

This clonotype was picked up one time. The chain couples TRBV7-3 to TRBJ2-2, with unresolved D. The V end was cut by 0 bases, the J end by 0 bases, with 5 bases between. Looked up from germline, CDR1 is SGHTA and CDR2 is FQGTGA. This CDR3 has 15 residues. The DNA of the CDR3 is TGTGCCAGCAGCTTAACAGGGACGAACACCGGGGAGCTGTTTTTT. This gives the protein CASSLTGTNTGELFF.

This rearrangement joins TRBV6-2 or TRBV6-3 to TRBJ1-3; possible D gene TRBD1, 6 bases. This CDR3 is built from 14 residues. The germline CDR1 and CDR2 sequences are MNHEY and SVGEGT. The ends were cut back, 7 bases at V and 4 bases at J, with 14 bases in the middle. This chain's CDR3 is CASTLPGQGNTIYF. The CDR3 nucleotides read TGTGCCAGCACCTTACCGGGACAAGGAAACACCATATATTTT.

The gene calls are TRBV29-1 and TRBJ1-4; D unresolved. There are 11 residues in the CDR3. In germline, CDR1 is SQVTM, CDR2 ANQGSEA. V was trimmed by 4 bases and J by 5 bases, leaving 5 bases between them. DNA of the CDR3: TGCAGCGTTGTACAGAATGAAAAACTGTTTTTT. Protein sequence: CSVVQNEKLFF. Based on the CDR3 plus reference TRBV29-1 and TRBJ1-4, the full variable domain is SAVISQKPSRDICQRGTSLTIQCQVDSQVTMMFWYRQQPGQSLTLIATANQGSEATYESGFVIDKFPISRPNLTFSTLTVSNMSPEDSSIYLCSVVQNEKLFFGSGTQLSVL.

In its sample, this clonotype was seen a few times. The chain recombines TRBV20-1 with TRBJ1-3, with TRBD1 matching 9 bases. The CDR3 is made up of 13 amino acids. The germline CDR1 and CDR2 sequences are DFQATT and SNEGSKA (reference sequence). V lost 2 bases to trimming and J lost 9 bases; unmatched junction nucleotides: 5. The CDR3 region has the DNA TGCAGTGCTAGAAAGGACAGGGGTGTCACCATATATTTT. This encodes CSARKDRGVTIYF.

This clonotype has only a few counts. The chain joins TRBV4-1 to TRBJ2-7, with TRBD1 as a possible D gene (6 bases). CDR3 length: 14 amino acids. The V gene lost 3 bases and the J gene lost 0 bases, with 9 bases spanning the gap. Germline V lookup: CDR1 MGHRA, CDR2 YSYEKL. The CDR3, as DNA: TGCGCCAGCAGCCAGCAGACAGGCTCCTACGAGCAGTACTTC. Translated: CASSQQTGSYEQYF.

This clonotype has just a few counts. The V and J genes are TRBV6-5 and TRBJ2-1, with 10 bases lining up with TRBD2. V dropped 6 bases and J dropped 4; count of bases not matched to a gene: 21. There are 20 residues in the CDR3. Germline loops: CDR1 MNHEY, CDR2 SVGAGI. CDR3 nucleotide sequence: TGTGCCAGCAGAACCGGGCCTAGCGGGGGCGCGGGCTTGAGATACAATGAGCAGTTCTTC. Protein sequence: CASRTGPSGGAGLRYNEQFF.

This clonotype was observed a few times. The chain employs TRBV6-2 or TRBV6-3 and TRBJ2-7; D might be TRBD1 (5 bases). CDR1 and CDR2 (germline): MNHEY, SVGEGT. Trimming cost V 2 bases and J 8 bases, with 19 bases left between them. The CDR3 is made up of 15 amino acids. CDR3: CASSYIRTPDVKQYF. CDR3 nucleotides: TGTGCCAGCAGTTACATCCGGACACCAGACGTGAAGCAGTACTTC.

The chain recombines TRBV7-9 with TRBJ2-5; D remains ambiguous. The germline V and J ends were trimmed by 5 bases and 4 bases, with 8 bases remaining between them. Germline lookup yields CDR1 SEHNR and CDR2 FQNEAQ (reference sequence). The CDR3 is 12 amino acids. The CDR3 loop reads CASSPYGETQYF. For the CDR3, the DNA is TGTGCCAGCAGCCCCTATGGAGAGACCCAGTACTTC. The full variable domain, completed using reference TRBV7-9 and TRBJ2-5, is DTGVSQNPRHKITKRGQNVTFRCDPISEHNRLYWYRQTLGQGPEFLTYFQNEAQLEKSRLLSDRFSAERPKGSFSTLEIQRTEQGDSAMYLCASSPYGETQYFGPGTRLLVL.

This chain connects TRBV4-1 to TRBJ1-1; tentatively, D is TRBD1 (5 bases). The CDR3 consists of 14 residues. V was shortened by 0 bases and J by 10 bases, with 15 bases between the two germline ends. The germline V gene encodes CDR1 MGHRA and CDR2 YSYEKL. The chain's CDR3 is CASSQDVGPLLAFF. In DNA form, the CDR3 reads TGCGCCAGCAGCCAAGATGTGGGGCCCCTTTTAGCTTTCTTT.